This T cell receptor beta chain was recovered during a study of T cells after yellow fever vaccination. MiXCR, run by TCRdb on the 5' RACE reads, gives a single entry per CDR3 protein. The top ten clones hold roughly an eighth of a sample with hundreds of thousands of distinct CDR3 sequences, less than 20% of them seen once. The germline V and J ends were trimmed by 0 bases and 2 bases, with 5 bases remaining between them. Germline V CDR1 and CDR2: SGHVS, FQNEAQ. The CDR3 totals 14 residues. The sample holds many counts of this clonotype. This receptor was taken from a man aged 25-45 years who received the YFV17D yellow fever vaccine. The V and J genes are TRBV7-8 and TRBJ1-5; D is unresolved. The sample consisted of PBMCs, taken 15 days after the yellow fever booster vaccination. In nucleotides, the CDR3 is TGTGCCAGCAGCTTAGCGTCGGGCAATCAGCCCCAGCATTTT. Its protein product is CASSLASGNQPQHF.